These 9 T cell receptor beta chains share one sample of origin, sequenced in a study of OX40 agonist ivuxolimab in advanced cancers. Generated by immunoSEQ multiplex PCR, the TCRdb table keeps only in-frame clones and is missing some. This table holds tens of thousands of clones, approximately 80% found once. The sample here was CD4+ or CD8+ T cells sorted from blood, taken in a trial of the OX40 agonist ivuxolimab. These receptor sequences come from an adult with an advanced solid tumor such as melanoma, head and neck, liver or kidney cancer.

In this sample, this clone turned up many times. This chain's CDR3 is CASSLRPGQGTEEQYF. DNA of the CDR3: TGTGCCAGCAGCTTGCGACCGGGACAGGGGACCGAGGAGCAGTACTTC. The chain links TRBV7-2 to TRBJ2-7; the match to TRBD1 covers 10 bases. V dropped 3 bases and J dropped 7; count of bases not matched to a gene: 12. The CDR3 spans 16 residues. Germline V gives CDR1 SGHTA, CDR2 FQGNSA.

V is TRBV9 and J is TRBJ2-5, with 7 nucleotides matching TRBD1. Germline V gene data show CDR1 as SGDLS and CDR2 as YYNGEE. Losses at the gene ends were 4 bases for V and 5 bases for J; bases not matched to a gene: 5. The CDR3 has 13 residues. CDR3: CASSRGGAETQYF. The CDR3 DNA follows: TGTGCCAGCAGCAGAGGGGGCGCGGAGACCCAGTACTTC.

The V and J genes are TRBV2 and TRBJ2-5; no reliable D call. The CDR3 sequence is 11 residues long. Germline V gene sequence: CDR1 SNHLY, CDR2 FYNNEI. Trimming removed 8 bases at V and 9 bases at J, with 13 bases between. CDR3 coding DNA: TGTGCCAGCCTAAACTCCGGGCCCCAGTACTTC. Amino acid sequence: CASLNSGPQYF. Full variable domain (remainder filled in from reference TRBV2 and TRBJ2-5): EPEVTQTPSHQVTQMGQEVILRCVPISNHLYFYWYRQILGQKVEFLVSFYNNEISEKSEIFDDQFSVERPDGSNFTLKIRSTKLEDSAMYFCASLNSGPQYFGPGTRLLVL.

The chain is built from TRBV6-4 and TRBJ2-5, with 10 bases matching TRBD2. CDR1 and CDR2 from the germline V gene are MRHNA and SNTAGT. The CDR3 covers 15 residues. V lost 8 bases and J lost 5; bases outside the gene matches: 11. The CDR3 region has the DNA TGTGCCAGCTCACTCGAAGCGGGGGGGCGCGAGACCCAGTACTTC. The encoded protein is CASSLEAGGRETQYF.

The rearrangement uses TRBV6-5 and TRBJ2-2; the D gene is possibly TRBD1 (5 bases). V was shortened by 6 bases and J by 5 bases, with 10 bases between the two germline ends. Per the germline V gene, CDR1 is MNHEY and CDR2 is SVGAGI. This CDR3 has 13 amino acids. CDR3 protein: CASSSGLTGELFF. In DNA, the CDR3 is TGTGCCAGCAGCTCAGGGTTAACCGGGGAGCTGTTTTTT.

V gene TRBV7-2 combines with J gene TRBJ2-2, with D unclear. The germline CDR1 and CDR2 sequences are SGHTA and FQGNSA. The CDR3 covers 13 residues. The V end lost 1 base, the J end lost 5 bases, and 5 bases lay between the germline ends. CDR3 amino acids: CASSLDWTGELFF. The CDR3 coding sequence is TGTGCCAGCAGCTTAGATTGGACCGGGGAGCTGTTTTTT.

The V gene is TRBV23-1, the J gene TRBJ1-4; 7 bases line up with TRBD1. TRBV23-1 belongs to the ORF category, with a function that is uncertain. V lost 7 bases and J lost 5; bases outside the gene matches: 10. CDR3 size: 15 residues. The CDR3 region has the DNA TGCGCCAGCACTTGGACAGGTACGGAGAATGAAAAACTGTTTTTT. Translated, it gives CASTWTGTENEKLFF.

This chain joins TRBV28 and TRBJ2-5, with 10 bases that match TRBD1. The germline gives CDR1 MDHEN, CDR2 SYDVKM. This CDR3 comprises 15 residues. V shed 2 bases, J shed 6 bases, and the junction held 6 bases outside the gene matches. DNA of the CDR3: TGTGCCAGCAGTTTAGCGGGACAGGGGAGTCAGACCCAGTACTTC. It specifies CASSLAGQGSQTQYF. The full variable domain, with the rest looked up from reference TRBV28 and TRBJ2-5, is DVKVTQSSRYLVKRTGEKVFLECVQDMDHENMFWYRQDPGLGLRLIYFSYDVKMKEKGDIPEGYSVSREKKERFSLILESASTNQTSMYLCASSLAGQGSQTQYFGPGTRLLVL.

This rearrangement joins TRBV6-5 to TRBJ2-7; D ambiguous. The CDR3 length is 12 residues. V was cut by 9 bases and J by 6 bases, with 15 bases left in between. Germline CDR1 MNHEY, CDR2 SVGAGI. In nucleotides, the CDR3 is TGTGCCAGTACCCTGAAGGTAACCGAGCAGTACGTC. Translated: CASTLKVTEQYV.